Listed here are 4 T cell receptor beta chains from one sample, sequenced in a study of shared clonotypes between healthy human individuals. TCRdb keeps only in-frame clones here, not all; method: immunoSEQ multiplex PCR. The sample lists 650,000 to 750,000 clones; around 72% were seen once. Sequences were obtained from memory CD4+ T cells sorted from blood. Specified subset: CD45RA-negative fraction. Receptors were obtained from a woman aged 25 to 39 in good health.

This chain's CDR3 is CASSFGQGGQETQYF. CDR3 sequence (DNA): TGCGCCAGCAGCTTCGGACAGGGAGGGCAAGAGACCCAGTACTTC. This sequence joins TRBV5-1 and TRBJ2-5; D possibly corresponds to TRBD1 (8 bases). This CDR3 has 15 residues. CDR1 and CDR2 (germline): SGHRS, YFSETQ. V was shortened by 2 bases and J by 2 bases, with 13 bases between the two germline ends. Full variable domain (remainder filled in from reference TRBV5-1 and TRBJ2-5): KAGVTQTPRYLIKTRGQQVTLSCSPISGHRSVSWYQQTPGQGLQFLFEYFSETQRNKGNFPGRFSGRQFSNSRSEMNVSTLELGDSALYLCASSFGQGGQETQYFGPGTRLLVL.

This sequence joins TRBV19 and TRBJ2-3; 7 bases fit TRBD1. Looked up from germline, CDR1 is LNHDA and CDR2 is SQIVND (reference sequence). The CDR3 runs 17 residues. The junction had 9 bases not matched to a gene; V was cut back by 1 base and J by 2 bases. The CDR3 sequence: CASSIGQGTPNTDTQYF. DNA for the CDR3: TGTGCCAGTAGTATAGGACAGGGAACCCCTAACACAGATACGCAGTATTTT.

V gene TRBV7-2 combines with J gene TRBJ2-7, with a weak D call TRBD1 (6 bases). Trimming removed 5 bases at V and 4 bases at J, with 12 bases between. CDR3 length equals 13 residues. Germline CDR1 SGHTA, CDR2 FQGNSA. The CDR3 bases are TGTGCCAGCAGCAACCAGGGGTCGTACGAGCAGTACTTC. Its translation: CASSNQGSYEQYF. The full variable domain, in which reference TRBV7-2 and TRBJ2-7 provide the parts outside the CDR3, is GAGVSQSPSNKVTEKGKDVELRCDPISGHTALYWYRQSLGQGLEFLIYFQGNSAPDKSGLPSDRFSAERTGGSVSTLTIQRTQQEDSAVYLCASSNQGSYEQYFGPGTRLTVT.

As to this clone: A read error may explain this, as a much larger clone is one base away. The chain's CDR3 is CASSAGQLYEQYF. For the CDR3, the DNA is TGTGCCAGCAGTGCGGGACAGCTCTACGAGCAGTACTTC. This chain connects TRBV25-1 to TRBJ2-7; 7 nucleotides match TRBD1. The germline V gene has CDR1 MGHDK and CDR2 SYGVNS. The CDR3 is 13 amino acids. The V gene end was trimmed by 4 bases and the J gene end by 3 bases; junction bases not matched to a gene: 3.